The present T cell receptor (beta chain) was sequenced within a study of Graves' ophthalmopathy and Graves' hyperthyroidism. Amplification of the TCR beta CDR3 regions used RNA transcripts (as template). Following a first-round RT-PCR that used HTBI primers, a second-round multiplex PCR was carried out. MiXCR, run by TCRdb on the multiplex PCR reads, gives a single entry per CDR3 protein. The table includes approximately 700,000 distinct CDR3 sequences, roughly 40% detected once. V was clipped by 7 bases and J by 6 bases, with 19 bases between them. The V gene's germline CDR1 is SNHLY and CDR2 FYNNEI. The CDR3 is made up of 14 amino acids.

The sequenced sample was peripheral blood. The origin of this receptor is an adult man with Graves' ophthalmopathy. The chain links TRBV2 to TRBJ2-7; tentative D call: TRBD2 (5 bases). Written as DNA, the CDR3 is TGTGCCAGCAAGTTTGACTACTCTCCCTCCGAGCAGTACTTC. This codes for CASKFDYSPSEQYF. Complete variable domain (other parts from reference TRBV2 and TRBJ2-7): EPEVTQTPSHQVTQMGQEVILRCVPISNHLYFYWYRQILGQKVEFLVSFYNNEISEKSEIFDDQFSVERPDGSNFTLKIRSTKLEDSAMYFCASKFDYSPSEQYFGPGTRLTVT.